Each of the 12 T cell receptor beta chains below was sequenced from the same sample in a study of cytomegalovirus exposure and HLA in healthy donors. Measured with immunoSEQ multiplex PCR; TCRdb has only the in-frame clones, and not every one. The table shows over 200,000 clones, with 80% to 85% occurring only once. Sequenced sample: PBMCs. These receptors were taken from a woman in her twenties or thirties in good health and CMV-seropositive.

This chain connects TRBV6-5 to TRBJ2-4, with TRBD2 identical over 9 bases. Losses at the gene ends were 7 bases for V and 4 bases for J; bases not matched to a gene: 5. CDR3 size: 14 residues. Germline CDR1 reads MNHEY; CDR2 reads SVGAGI. The CDR3 loop reads CASNLAGVKNIQYF. DNA of the CDR3: TGTGCCAGCAACTTAGCGGGAGTAAAAAACATTCAGTACTTC.

The chain couples TRBV29-1 to TRBJ2-2; 10 bases fit TRBD1. This CDR3 comprises 13 residues. Germline V gene data show CDR1 as SQVTM and CDR2 as ANQGSEA. V was clipped by 4 bases and J by 6 bases; unmatched bases: 2. CDR3 protein: CSVGGTGAGELFF. As DNA, the CDR3 is TGCAGCGTTGGGGGGACAGGGGCCGGGGAGCTGTTTTTT.

This chain connects TRBV28 to TRBJ2-2; weak D call: TRBD2 (6 bases). Trimming took 8 bases from V and 9 from J, leaving 16 bases between them. Looked up from germline, CDR1 is MDHEN and CDR2 is SYDVKM. This CDR3 region has 13 residues. CDR3 residues: CASAAREARELFF. The CDR3 nucleotides are TGTGCCAGCGCCGCCAGGGAGGCCCGGGAGCTGTTTTTT.

This clone was seen a handful of times. V and J are TRBV27 and TRBJ2-7; D is undetermined. V was pared by 2 bases and J by 2 bases, with 10 bases between. The CDR3 consists of 14 residues. Germline assignment: CDR1 MNHEY and CDR2 SMNVEV (reference sequence). Written as DNA, the CDR3 is TGTGCCAGCAGTTTACGGGCAGCTACCTACGAGCAGTACTTC. It yields the protein CASSLRAATYEQYF.

Only one count was recorded for this clone. The rearrangement joins TRBV30 to TRBJ2-2; D is uncertain. CDR1 is GTSNPN, CDR2 SVGIG, per germline (reference sequence). This CDR3 contains 16 residues. V dropped 0 bases and J dropped 1 base, with 12 bases sitting between them. In DNA form, the CDR3 reads TGTGCCTGGAGTGTTATCGTTGACTGGAACACCGGGGAGCTGTTTTTT. Its translation is CAWSVIVDWNTGELFF.

The chain joins TRBV30 to TRBJ2-3; no clear D. The V and J ends lost 7 bases and 2 bases respectively, with 22 bases between them. The length of the CDR3 is 16 residues. The germline V gene encodes CDR1 GTSNPN and CDR2 SVGIG (reference sequence). As DNA, the CDR3 is TGTGCCTTTACCCCCCCTACACAAATCAACACAGATACGCAGTATTTT. Its protein product is CAFTPPTQINTDTQYF.

This clone is a singleton in its sample. This sequence joins TRBV25-1 and TRBJ2-3, with D hard to call. The V end was cut by 1 base, the J end by 4 bases, with 6 bases between. The CDR3 consists of 13 residues. Germline V gene lookup returns CDR1 MGHDK and CDR2 SYGVNS. This CDR3 reads CASSESRSDTQYF. CDR3 bases: TGTGCCAGCAGTGAATCGAGATCAGATACGCAGTATTTT.

The V and J genes are TRBV27 and TRBJ2-1; D perhaps matches TRBD2 (6 bases). This CDR3 contains 16 residues. Between the trimmed V and J ends, which lost 7 bases and 0 bases, there was a span of 16 bases. The germline gives CDR1 MNHEY, CDR2 SMNVEV (reference sequence). The CDR3 nucleotides are TGTGCCAGCAAGACGATAGCGGAGAGCTCCTACAATGAGCAGTTCTTC. Translation: CASKTIAESSYNEQFF.

This chain joins TRBV4-1 and TRBJ1-5; tentative D call: TRBD1 (5 bases). The V end lost 3 bases, the J end lost 1 base, and 7 bases lay between the germline ends. Germline values: CDR1 MGHRA, CDR2 YSYEKL. CDR3 length: 14 amino acids. The CDR3: CASSQGGSNQPQHF. CDR3 bases: TGCGCCAGCAGCCAGGGGGGGAGCAATCAGCCCCAGCATTTT.

This clone appeared a single time. The rearrangement uses TRBV27 and TRBJ2-7, with 11 bases matching TRBD2. V shed 6 bases, J shed 1 base, and the junction held 5 bases outside the gene matches. The CDR3 contains 15 residues. Germline loops: CDR1 MNHEY, CDR2 SMNVEV (reference sequence). As DNA, the CDR3 is TGTGCCAGCAGCCAAATAGCGGGAGGGTCCTACGAGCAGTACTTC. This codes for CASSQIAGGSYEQYF.

The chain joins TRBV5-1 to TRBJ2-7, with 7 bases that match TRBD1. There are 16 residues in the CDR3. From germline, CDR1 is SGHRS and CDR2 YFSETQ. V dropped 0 bases and J dropped 1; count of bases not matched to a gene: 7. CDR3 DNA: TGCGCCAGCAGCTTGGTGTGGCAGGGGGAATCCTACGAGCAGTACTTC. Translated, it gives CASSLVWQGESYEQYF.

This clone has just a few counts. Distinct nucleotide sequences in the sample also encode this CDR3. The rearrangement joins TRBV7-9 to TRBJ1-5; D not certain. The CDR3 spans 12 residues. Germline assignment: CDR1 SEHNR and CDR2 FQNEAQ (reference sequence). Trimming pared 1 base from V and 2 bases from J, leaving 0 bases between. The DNA for the CDR3 is TGTGCCAGCAGCTTAGGCAATCAGCCCCAGCATTTT. This encodes CASSLGNQPQHF.